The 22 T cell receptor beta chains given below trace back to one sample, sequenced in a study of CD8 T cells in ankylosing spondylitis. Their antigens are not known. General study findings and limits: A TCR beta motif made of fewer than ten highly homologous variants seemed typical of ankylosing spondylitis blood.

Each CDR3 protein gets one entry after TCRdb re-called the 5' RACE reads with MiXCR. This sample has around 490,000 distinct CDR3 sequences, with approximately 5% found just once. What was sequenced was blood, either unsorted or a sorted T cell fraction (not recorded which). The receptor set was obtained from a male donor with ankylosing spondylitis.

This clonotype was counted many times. CDR3 amino acids: CASSLVVPAGDTQYF. CDR3 sequence (DNA): TGTGCCAGCAGTTTAGTGGTTCCAGCGGGAGATACGCAGTATTTT. The chain combines TRBV27 with TRBJ2-3, with a tentative D call TRBD2 (6 bases). The ends were cut back, 2 bases at V and 5 bases at J, with 14 bases in the middle. This CDR3 contains 15 residues. Germline V gene lookup returns CDR1 MNHEY and CDR2 SMNVEV (reference sequence).

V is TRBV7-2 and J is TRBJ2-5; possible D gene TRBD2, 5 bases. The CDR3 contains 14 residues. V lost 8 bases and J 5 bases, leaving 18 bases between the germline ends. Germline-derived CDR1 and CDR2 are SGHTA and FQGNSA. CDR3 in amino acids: CASGGGRGWETQYF. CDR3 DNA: TGTGCCAGCGGTGGCGGTCGAGGGTGGGAGACCCAGTACTTC.

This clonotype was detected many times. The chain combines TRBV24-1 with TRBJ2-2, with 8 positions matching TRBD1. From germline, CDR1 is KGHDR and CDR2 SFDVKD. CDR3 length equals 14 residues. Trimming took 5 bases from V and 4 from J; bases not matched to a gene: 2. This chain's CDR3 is CATSVQGATGELFF. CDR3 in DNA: TGTGCCACCAGTGTTCAGGGGGCCACCGGGGAGCTGTTTTTT.

The CDR3 is CASSPSGVDEQYF. Here the CDR3 DNA reads TGCGCCAGCAGCCCGTCGGGGGTGGACGAGCAGTACTTC. V is TRBV5-1 and J is TRBJ2-7, with a weak D call TRBD2 (6 bases). The CDR3 is 13 amino acids. Germline V gene lookup returns CDR1 SGHRS and CDR2 YFSETQ. Trimming took 4 bases from V and 5 from J, leaving 13 bases between them.

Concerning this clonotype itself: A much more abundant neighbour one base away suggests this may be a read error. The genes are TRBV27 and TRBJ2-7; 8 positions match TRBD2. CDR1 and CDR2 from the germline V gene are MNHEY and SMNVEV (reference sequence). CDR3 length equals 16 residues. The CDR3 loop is CASSLLPGGGFHEQNF. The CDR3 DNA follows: TGTGCCAGCAGTTTACTCCCCGGGGGGGGTTTCCACGAGCAGAACTTC.

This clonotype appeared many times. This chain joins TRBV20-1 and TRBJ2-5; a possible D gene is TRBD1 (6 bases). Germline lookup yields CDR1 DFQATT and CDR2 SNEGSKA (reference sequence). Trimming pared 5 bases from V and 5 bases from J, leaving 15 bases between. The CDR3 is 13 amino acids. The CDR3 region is CSAPTGWGETQYF. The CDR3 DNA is TGCAGTGCTCCCACAGGGTGGGGGGAGACCCAGTACTTC.

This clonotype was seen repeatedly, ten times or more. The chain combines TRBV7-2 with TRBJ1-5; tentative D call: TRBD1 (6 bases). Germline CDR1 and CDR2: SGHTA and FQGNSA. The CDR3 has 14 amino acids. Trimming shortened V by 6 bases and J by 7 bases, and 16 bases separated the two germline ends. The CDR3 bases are TGTGCCAGCAGTTCACAGGGCGAGGGCCAGCCCCAGCATTTT. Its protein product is CASSSQGEGQPQHF.

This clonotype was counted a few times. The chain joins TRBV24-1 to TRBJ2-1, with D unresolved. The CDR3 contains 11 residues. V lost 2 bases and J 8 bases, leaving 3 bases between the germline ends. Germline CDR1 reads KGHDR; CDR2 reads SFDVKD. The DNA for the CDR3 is TGTGCCACCAGTGATTCGTATGAGCAGTTCTTC. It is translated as CATSDSYEQFF.

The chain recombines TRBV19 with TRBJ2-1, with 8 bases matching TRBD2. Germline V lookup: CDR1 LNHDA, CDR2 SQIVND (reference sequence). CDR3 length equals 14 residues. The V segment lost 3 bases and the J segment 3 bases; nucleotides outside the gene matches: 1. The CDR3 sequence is CASSMTSDYNEQFF. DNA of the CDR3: TGTGCCAGTAGTATGACTAGCGACTACAATGAGCAGTTCTTC. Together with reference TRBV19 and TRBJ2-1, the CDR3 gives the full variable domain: DGGITQSPKYLFRKEGQNVTLSCEQNLNHDAMYWYRQDPGQGLRLIYYSQIVNDFQKGDIAEGYSVSREKKESFPLTVTSAQKNPTAFYLCASSMTSDYNEQFFGPGTRLTVL.

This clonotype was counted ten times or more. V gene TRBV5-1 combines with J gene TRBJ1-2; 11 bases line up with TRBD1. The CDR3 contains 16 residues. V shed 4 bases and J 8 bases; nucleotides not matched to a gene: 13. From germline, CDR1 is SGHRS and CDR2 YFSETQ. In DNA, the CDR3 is TGCGCCAGCAGCGATACTCCAGGACAGGGGGCTTACGGCTACACCTTC. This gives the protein CASSDTPGQGAYGYTF.

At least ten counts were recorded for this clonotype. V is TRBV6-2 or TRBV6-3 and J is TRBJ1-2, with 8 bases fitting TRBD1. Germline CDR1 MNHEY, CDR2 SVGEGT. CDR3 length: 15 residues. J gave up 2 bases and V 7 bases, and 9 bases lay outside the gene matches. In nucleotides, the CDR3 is TGTGCCAGCAACCCTACAACAGGGGGAAACTATGGCTACACCTTC. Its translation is CASNPTTGGNYGYTF.

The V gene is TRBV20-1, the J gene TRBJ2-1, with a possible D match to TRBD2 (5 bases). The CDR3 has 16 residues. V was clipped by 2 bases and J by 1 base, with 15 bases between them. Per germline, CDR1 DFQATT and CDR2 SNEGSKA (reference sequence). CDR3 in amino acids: CSARKDSSWSYNEQFF. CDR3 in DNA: TGCAGTGCTAGAAAGGACTCCTCGTGGTCCTACAATGAGCAGTTCTTC.

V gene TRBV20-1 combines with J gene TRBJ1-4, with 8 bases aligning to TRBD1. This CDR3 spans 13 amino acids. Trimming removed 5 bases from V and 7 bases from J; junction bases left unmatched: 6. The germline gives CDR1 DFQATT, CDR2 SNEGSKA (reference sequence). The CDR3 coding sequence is TGCAGTGCTCGGACAGGGTTTGGTGAAAAACTGTTTTTT. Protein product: CSARTGFGEKLFF.

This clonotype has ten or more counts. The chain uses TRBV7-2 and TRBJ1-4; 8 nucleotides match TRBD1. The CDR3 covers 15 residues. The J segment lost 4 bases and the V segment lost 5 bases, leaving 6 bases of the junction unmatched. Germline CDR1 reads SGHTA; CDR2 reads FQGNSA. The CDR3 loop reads CASSARTGLNEKLFF. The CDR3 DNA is TGTGCCAGCAGCGCCCGGACAGGGCTTAATGAAAAACTGTTTTTT.

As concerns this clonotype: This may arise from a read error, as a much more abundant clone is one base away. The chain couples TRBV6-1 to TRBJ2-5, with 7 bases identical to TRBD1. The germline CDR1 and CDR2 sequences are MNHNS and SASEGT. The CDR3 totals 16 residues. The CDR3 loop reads CASSEWWGQSQEIQYF. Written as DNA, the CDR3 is TGTGCCAGCAGTGAATGGTGGGGACAGAGCCAAGAGATCCAGTACTTC.

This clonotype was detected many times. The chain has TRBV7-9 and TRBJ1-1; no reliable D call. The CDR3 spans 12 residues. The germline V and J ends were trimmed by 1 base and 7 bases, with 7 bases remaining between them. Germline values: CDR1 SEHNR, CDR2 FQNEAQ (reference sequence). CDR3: CASSLGAGEAFF. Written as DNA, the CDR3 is TGTGCCAGCAGCTTAGGGGCAGGTGAAGCTTTCTTT.

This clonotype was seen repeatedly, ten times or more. Here the CDR3 DNA reads TGTGCCAGCAGTTACTGGAACAGGGGAGCAGATACGCAGTATTTT. This encodes CASSYWNRGADTQYF. This sequence joins TRBV6-2 or TRBV6-3 and TRBJ2-3; 7 bases match TRBD1. J lost 4 bases, V lost 1 base, and 5 bases had no gene match. CDR3 length: 15 residues. Germline CDR1 reads MNHEY; CDR2 reads SVGEGT.

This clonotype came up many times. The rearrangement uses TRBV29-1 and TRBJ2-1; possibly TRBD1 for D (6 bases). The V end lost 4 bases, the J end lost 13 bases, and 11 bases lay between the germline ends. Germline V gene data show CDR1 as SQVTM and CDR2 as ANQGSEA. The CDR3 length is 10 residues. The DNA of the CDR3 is TGCAGCGTTGGGGAGACAGGTCAGTTCTTC. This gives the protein CSVGETGQFF.

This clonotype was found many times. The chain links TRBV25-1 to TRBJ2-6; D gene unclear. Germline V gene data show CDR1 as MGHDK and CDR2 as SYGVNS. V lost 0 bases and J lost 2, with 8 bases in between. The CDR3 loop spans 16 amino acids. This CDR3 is CASSEYGRAGANVLTF. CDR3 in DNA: TGTGCCAGCAGTGAATATGGTAGGGCTGGGGCCAACGTCCTGACTTTC.

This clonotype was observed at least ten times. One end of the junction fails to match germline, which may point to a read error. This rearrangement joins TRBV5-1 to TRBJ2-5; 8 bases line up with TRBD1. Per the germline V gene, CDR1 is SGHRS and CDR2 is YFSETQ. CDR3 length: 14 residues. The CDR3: CASSPGQGQETQYF. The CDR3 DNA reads TGTGCCAGCAGTCCAGGACAGGGCCAAGAGACCCAGTACTTC.

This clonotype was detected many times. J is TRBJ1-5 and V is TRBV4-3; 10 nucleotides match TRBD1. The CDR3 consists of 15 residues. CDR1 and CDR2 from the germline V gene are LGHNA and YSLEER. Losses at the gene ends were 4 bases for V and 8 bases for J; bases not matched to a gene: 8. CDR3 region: CASSPSDRGFEPQHF. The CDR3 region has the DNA TGCGCCAGCAGCCCCTCGGACAGGGGGTTTGAGCCCCAGCATTTT.

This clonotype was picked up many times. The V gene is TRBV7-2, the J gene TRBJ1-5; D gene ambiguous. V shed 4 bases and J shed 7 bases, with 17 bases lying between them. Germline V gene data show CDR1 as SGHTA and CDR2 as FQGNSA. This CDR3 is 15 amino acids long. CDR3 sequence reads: CASSSARWGGQPQHF. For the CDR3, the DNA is TGTGCCAGCAGCTCTGCCAGGTGGGGAGGGCAGCCCCAGCATTTT. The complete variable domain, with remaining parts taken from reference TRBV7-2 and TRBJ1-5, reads GAGVSQSPSNKVTEKGKDVELRCDPISGHTALYWYRQSLGQGLEFLIYFQGNSAPDKSGLPSDRFSAERTGGSVSTLTIQRTQQEDSAVYLCASSSARWGGQPQHFGDGTRLSIL.